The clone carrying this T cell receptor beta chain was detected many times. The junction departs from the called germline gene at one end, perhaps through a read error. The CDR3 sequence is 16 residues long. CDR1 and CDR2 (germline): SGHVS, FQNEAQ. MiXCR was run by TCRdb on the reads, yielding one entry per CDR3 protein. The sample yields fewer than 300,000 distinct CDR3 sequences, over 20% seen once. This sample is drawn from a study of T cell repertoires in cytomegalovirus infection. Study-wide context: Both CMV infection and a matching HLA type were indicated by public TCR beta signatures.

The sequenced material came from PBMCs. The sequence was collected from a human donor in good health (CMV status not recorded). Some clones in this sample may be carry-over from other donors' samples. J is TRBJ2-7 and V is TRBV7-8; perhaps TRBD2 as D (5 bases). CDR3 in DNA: TGTGCCAGCAGCTTACGAGGAGGCCCATTAGAAAACCTTCGGCACTTC. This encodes CASSLRGGPLENLRHF.